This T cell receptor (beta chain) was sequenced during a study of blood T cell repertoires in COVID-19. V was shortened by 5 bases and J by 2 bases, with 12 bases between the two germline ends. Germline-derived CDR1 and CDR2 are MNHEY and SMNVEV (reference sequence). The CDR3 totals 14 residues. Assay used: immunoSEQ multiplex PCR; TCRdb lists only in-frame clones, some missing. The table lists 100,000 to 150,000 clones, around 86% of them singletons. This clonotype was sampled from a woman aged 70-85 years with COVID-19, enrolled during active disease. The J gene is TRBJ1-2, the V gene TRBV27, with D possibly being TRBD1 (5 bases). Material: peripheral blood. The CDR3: CASSPTGGNYGYTF. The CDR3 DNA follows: TGTGCCAGCAGTCCCACGGGGGGGAACTATGGCTACACCTTC.